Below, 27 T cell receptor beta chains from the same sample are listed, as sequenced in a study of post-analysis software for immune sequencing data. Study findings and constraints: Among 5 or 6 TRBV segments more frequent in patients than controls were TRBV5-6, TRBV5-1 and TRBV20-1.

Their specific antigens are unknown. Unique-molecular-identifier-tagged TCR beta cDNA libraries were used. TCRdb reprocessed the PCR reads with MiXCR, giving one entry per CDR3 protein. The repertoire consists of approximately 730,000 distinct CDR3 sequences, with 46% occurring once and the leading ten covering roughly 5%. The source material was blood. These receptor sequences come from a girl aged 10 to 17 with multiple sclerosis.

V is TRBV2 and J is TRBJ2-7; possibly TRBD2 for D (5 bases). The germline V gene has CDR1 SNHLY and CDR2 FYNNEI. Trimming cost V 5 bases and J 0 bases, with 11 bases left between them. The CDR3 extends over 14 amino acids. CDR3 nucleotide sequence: TGTGCCAGCAGTAAGTACGGGATCTCCTACGAGCAGTACTTC. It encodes CASSKYGISYEQYF.

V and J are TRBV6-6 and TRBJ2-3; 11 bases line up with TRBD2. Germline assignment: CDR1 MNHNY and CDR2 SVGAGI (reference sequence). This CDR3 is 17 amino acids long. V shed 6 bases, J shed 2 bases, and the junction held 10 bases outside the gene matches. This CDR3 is CASRFGTSGSFTDTQYF. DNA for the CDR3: TGTGCCAGCAGATTCGGGACTAGCGGAAGTTTCACAGATACGCAGTATTTT.

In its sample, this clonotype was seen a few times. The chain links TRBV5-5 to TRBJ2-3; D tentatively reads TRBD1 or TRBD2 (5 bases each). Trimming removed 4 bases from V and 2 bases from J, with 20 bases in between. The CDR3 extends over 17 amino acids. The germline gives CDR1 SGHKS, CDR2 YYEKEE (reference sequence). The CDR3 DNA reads TGTGCCAGCAGCCTCCGGGGCCAACAGAGGTCCACAGATACGCAGTATTTT. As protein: CASSLRGQQRSTDTQYF.

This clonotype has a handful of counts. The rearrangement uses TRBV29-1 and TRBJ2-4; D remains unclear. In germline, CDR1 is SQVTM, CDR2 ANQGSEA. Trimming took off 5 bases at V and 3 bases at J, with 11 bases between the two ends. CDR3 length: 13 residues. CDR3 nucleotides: TGCAGCGTTCGACGGCCAGACAAAAACATTCAGTACTTC. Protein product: CSVRRPDKNIQYF. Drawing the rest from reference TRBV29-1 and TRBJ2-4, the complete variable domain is SAVISQKPSRDICQRGTSLTIQCQVDSQVTMMFWYRQQPGQSLTLIATANQGSEATYESGFVIDKFPISRPNLTFSTLTVSNMSPEDSSIYLCSVRRPDKNIQYFGAGTRLSVL.

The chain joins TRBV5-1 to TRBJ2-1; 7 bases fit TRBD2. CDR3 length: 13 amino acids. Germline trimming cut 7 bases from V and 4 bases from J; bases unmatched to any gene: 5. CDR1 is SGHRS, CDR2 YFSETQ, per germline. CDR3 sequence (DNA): TGCGCCAGCTGGCGGGAGAGGTACAATGAGCAGTTCTTC. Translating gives CASWRERYNEQFF. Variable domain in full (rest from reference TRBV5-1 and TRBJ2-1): KAGVTQTPRYLIKTRGQQVTLSCSPISGHRSVSWYQQTPGQGLQFLFEYFSETQRNKGNFPGRFSGRQFSNSRSEMNVSTLELGDSALYLCASWRERYNEQFFGPGTRLTVL.

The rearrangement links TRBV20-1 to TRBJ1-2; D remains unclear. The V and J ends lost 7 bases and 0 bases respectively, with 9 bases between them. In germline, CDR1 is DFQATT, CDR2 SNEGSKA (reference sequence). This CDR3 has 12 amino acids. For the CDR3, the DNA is TGCAGTGGGGCCGAGGCTAACTATGGCTACACCTTC. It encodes CSGAEANYGYTF.

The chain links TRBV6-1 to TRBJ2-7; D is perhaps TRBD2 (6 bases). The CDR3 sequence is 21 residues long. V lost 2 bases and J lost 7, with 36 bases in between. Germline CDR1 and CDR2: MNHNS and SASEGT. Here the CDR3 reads CASSELGGFGRLGASLGEQYF. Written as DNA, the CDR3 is TGTGCCAGCAGTGAACTCGGAGGATTTGGGCGACTAGGTGCCTCTCTGGGAGAGCAGTACTTC.

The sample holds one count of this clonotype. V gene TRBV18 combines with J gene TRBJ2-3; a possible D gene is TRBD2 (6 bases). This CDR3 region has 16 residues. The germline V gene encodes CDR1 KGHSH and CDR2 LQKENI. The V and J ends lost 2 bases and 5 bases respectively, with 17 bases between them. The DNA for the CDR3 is TGTGCCAGCTCACCAACGGGGCGCGGGATACTAGATACGCAGTATTTT. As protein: CASSPTGRGILDTQYF.

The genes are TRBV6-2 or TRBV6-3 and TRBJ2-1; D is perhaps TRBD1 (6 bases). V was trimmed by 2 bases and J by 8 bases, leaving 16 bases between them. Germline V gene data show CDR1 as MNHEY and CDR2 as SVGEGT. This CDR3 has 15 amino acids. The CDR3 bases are TGTGCCAGCAGTTACGCCGACAGGCAATGGGATGAGCAGTTCTTC. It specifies CASSYADRQWDEQFF.

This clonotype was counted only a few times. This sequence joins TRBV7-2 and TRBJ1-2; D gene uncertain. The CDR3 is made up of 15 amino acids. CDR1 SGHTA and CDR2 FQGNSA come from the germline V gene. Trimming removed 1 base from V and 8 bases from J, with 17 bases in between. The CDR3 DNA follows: TGTGCCAGCAGCTTAGGTGGCAGTGTATTATACGGCTACACCTTC. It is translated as CASSLGGSVLYGYTF.

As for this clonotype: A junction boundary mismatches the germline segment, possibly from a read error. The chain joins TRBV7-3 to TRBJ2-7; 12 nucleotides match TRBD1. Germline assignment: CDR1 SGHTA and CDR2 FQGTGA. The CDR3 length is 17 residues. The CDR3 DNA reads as TGTGCCAGCAGTTTAAAGGGACAGGGGGCATCAAGGTACGAGCAGTACTTC. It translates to CASSLKGQGASRYEQYF.

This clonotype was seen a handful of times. DNA of the CDR3: TGTGCCAGCAGTTGGACAGGTAGCTACGAGCAGTACTTC. Translated, it gives CASSWTGSYEQYF. This rearrangement joins TRBV27 to TRBJ2-7, with 7 bases lining up with TRBD1. The junction had 3 bases not matched to a gene; V was cut back by 4 bases and J by 3 bases. This CDR3 is 13 amino acids long. Germline assignment: CDR1 MNHEY and CDR2 SMNVEV (reference sequence).

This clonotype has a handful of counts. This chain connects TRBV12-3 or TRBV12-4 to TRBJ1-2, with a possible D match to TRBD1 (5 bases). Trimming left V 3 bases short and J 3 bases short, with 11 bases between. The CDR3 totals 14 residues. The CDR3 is CASSLGRTDYGYTF. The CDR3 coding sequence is TGTGCCAGCAGTTTGGGGCGGACCGACTATGGCTACACCTTC.

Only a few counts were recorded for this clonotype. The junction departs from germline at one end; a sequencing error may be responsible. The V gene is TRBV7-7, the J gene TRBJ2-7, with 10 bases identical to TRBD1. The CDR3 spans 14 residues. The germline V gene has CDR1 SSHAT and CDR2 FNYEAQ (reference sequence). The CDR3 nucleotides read TGTGCTAGCAGCCCGCTCCGGACAGGGGGTGAGCAGTACTTC. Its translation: CASSPLRTGGEQYF.

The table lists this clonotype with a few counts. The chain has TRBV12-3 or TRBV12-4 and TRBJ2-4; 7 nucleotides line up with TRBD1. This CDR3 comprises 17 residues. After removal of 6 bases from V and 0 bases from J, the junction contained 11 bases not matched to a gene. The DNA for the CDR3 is TGTGCCAGCAGCTCTACCCCGGGACAGCTAGCCAAAAACATTCAGTACTTC. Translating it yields CASSSTPGQLAKNIQYF.

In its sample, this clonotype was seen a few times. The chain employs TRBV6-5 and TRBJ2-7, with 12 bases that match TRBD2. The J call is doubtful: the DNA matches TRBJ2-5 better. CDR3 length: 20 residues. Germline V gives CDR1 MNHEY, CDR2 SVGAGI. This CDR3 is CASSSTPPSGRAVLRGTQYF. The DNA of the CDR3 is TGTGCCAGCAGTTCCACACCTCCTAGCGGGAGGGCCGTCCTACGCGGGACCCAGTACTTC.

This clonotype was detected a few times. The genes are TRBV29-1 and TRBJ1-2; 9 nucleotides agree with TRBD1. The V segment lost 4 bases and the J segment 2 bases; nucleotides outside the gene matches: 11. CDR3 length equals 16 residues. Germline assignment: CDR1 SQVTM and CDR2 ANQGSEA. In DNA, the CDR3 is TGCAGCGTTGGATCCCGGGACAGGGAATCGAACTATGGCTACACCTTC. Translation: CSVGSRDRESNYGYTF.

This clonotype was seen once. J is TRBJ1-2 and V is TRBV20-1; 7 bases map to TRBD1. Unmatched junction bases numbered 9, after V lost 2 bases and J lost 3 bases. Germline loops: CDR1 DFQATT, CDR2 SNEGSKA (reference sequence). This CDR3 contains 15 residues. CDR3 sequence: CSARPLDRFDYGYTF. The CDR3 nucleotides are TGCAGTGCTAGACCCTTGGACAGGTTCGACTATGGCTACACCTTC.

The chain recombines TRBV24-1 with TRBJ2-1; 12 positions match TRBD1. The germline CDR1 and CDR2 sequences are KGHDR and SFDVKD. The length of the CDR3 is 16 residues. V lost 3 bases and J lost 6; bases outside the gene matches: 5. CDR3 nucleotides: TGTGCCACCAGTGATCGGGGACAGGGGGCGGTCAATGAGCAGTTCTTC. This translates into CATSDRGQGAVNEQFF.

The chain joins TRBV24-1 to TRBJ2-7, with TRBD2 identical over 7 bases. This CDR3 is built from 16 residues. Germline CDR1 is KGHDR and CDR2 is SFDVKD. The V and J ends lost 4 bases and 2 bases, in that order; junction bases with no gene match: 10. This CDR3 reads CATSDWDVRGAYEQYF. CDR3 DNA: TGTGCCACCAGTGACTGGGACGTCCGGGGGGCCTACGAGCAGTACTTC.

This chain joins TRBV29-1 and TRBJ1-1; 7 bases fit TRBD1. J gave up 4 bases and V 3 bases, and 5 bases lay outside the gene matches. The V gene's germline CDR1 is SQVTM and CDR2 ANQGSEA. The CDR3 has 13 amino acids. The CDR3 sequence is CSVEPQGGTEAFF. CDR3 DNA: TGCAGCGTTGAGCCCCAGGGGGGCACTGAAGCTTTCTTT.

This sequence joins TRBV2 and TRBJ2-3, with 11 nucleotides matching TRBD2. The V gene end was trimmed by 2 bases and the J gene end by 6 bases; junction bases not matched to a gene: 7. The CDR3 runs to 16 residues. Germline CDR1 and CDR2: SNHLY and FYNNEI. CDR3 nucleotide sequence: TGTGCCAGCAGTGAAATGGTGACTAGCGGGAAGGATACGCAGTATTTT. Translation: CASSEMVTSGKDTQYF.

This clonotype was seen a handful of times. The CDR3 protein is CASSLRVVSTDTQYF. The CDR3 nucleotides read TGTGCCAGCAGCTTGAGGGTAGTCAGCACAGATACGCAGTATTTT. The chain has TRBV5-6 and TRBJ2-3, with unresolved D. The CDR3 consists of 15 residues. V was clipped by 1 base and J by 0 bases, with 9 bases between them. Germline CDR1 and CDR2: SGHDT and YYEEEE.

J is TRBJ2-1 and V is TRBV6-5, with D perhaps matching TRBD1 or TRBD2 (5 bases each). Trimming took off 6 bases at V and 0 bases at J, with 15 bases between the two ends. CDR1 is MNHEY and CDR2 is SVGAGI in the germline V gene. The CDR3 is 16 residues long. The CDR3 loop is CASSLRDLRSYNEQFF. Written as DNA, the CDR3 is TGTGCCAGCAGCCTACGGGACCTACGCTCCTACAATGAGCAGTTCTTC.

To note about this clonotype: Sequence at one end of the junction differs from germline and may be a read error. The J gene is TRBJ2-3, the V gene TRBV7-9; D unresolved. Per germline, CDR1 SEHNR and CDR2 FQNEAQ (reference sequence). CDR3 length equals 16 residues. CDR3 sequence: CANSYSLGPSTDTQYF. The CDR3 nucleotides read TGTGCCAACAGCTACTCACTGGGCCCTAGCACAGATACGCAGTATTTT.

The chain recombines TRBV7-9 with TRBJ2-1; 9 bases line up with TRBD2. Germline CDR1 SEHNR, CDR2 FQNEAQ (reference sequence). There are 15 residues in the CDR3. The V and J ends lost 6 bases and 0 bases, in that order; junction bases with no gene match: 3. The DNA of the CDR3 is TGTGCCAGCAGGGGAGCGGGAGGCTCCTACAATGAGCAGTTCTTC. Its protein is CASRGAGGSYNEQFF. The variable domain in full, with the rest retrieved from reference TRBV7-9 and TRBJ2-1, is DTGVSQNPRHKITKRGQNVTFRCDPISEHNRLYWYRQTLGQGPEFLTYFQNEAQLEKSRLLSDRFSAERPKGSFSTLEIQRTEQGDSAMYLCASRGAGGSYNEQFFGPGTRLTVL.

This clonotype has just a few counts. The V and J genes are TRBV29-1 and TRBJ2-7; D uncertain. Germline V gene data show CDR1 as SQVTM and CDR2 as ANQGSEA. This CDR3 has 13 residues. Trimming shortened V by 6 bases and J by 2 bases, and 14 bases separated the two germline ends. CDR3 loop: CSVRRTTTYEQYF. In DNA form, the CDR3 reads TGCAGCGTCCGACGTACCACAACCTACGAGCAGTACTTC.